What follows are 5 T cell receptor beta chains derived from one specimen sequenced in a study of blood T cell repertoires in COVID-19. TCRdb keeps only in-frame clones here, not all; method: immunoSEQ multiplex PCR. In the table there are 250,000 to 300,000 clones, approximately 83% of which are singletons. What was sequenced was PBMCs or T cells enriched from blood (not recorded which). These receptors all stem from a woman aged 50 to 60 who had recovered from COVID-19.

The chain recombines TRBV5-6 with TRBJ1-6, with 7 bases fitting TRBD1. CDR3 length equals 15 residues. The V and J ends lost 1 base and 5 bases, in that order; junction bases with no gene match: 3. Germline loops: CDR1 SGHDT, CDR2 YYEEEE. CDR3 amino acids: CASSLLGQHNSPLHF. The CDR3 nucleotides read TGTGCCAGCAGCTTGCTGGGACAGCATAATTCACCCCTCCACTTT.

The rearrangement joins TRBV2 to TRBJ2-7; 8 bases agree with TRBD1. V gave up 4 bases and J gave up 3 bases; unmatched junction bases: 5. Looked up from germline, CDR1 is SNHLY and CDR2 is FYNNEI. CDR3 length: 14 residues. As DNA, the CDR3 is TGTGCCAGCAGTGTAACAGGGGGAAACTACGAGCAGTACTTC. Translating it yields CASSVTGGNYEQYF.

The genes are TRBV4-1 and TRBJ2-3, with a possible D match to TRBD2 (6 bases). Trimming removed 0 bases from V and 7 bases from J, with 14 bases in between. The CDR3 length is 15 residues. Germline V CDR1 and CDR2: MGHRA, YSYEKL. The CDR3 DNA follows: TGCGCCAGCAGCCAAGAGCAGGAGGGTTGGAATACGCAGTATTTT. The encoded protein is CASSQEQEGWNTQYF.

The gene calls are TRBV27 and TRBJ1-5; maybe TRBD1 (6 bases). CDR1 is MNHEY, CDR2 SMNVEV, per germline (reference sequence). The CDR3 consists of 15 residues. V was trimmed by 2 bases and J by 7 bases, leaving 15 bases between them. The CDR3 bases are TGTGCCAGCAGTTTAAACCGGGGGGCCGGGCAGCCCCAGCATTTT. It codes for CASSLNRGAGQPQHF.

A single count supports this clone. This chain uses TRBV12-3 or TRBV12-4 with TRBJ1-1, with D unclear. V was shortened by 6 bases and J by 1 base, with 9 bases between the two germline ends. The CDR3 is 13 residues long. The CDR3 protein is CASRSSPNTEAFF. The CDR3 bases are TGTGCCAGCAGATCTTCCCCGAACACTGAAGCTTTCTTT.